These 21 T cell receptor beta chains were sequenced from one sample in a study of blood T cell repertoires in COVID-19. Some clones are missing from TCRdb's copy, which holds only in-frame ones; the method was immunoSEQ multiplex PCR. This sample yields 200,000 to 250,000 clones, of which around 92% are seen a single time; 1% to 1.5% belongs to the top ten. Sequencing used peripheral blood. These receptors originate from a man aged 25 to 40 with acute or convalescent COVID-19.

CDR3 sequence: CASSLGEGGSRGYTF. The DNA for the CDR3 is TGCGCCAGCAGCTTGGGGGAGGGTGGGTCGAGAGGCTACACCTTC. The chain carries TRBV5-1 and TRBJ1-2; no clear D gene. V dropped 0 bases and J dropped 8 bases, with 17 bases sitting between them. Germline CDR1 and CDR2: SGHRS and YFSETQ. The CDR3 sequence is 15 residues long. Variable domain in full (rest from reference TRBV5-1 and TRBJ1-2): KAGVTQTPRYLIKTRGQQVTLSCSPISGHRSVSWYQQTPGQGLQFLFEYFSETQRNKGNFPGRFSGRQFSNSRSEMNVSTLELGDSALYLCASSLGEGGSRGYTFGSGTRLTVV.

This clone has a single count. The V call is TRBV12-3 or TRBV12-4, the J call TRBJ2-2; D uncertain. The CDR3 loop spans 12 amino acids. V lost 8 bases to trimming and J lost 7 bases, with 11 bases between them. CDR3 DNA: TGTGCCAGCCTACGCGAATACGGGGAGCTGTTTTTT. Its translation: CASLREYGELFF.

This clone has a single count. V and J are TRBV28 and TRBJ1-2, with TRBD1 identical over 7 bases. The J segment lost 7 bases and the V segment lost 5 bases, leaving 13 bases of the junction unmatched. From germline, CDR1 is MDHEN and CDR2 SYDVKM. The CDR3 sequence is 15 residues long. CDR3 region: CASSTGDSSSLGYTF. The CDR3 bases are TGTGCCAGCAGTACTGGGGACAGTTCCTCACTTGGCTACACCTTC.

The chain carries TRBV24-1 and TRBJ2-1; 9 bases line up with TRBD2. After removal of 3 bases from V and 4 bases from J, the junction contained 6 bases not matched to a gene. Germline V gene lookup returns CDR1 KGHDR and CDR2 SFDVKD. This CDR3 has 16 amino acids. CDR3 DNA sequence: TGTGCCACCAGTGATACCCTAGCGGGACTTTACAATGAGCAGTTCTTC. As protein: CATSDTLAGLYNEQFF.

In its sample, this clone was seen once. The V gene is TRBV27, the J gene TRBJ2-1, with 7 bases fitting TRBD2. The CDR3 sequence is 14 residues long. V lost 5 bases, J lost 8 bases, and 9 bases stayed unmatched. Germline V gene sequence: CDR1 MNHEY, CDR2 SMNVEV (reference sequence). The DNA for the CDR3 is TGTGCCAGCAGTCCGGGACTACTCCGGGATGAGCAGTTCTTC. Translation gives CASSPGLLRDEQFF.

This chain links TRBV5-1 with TRBJ2-2, with D possibly matching TRBD1 (7 bases). The germline gives CDR1 SGHRS, CDR2 YFSETQ. Trimming removed 3 bases from V and 0 bases from J, with 21 bases in between. This CDR3 is 19 amino acids long. The chain's CDR3 is CASSSPRRGANANTGELFF. As DNA, the CDR3 is TGCGCCAGCAGCTCCCCCCGCAGGGGGGCGAACGCGAACACCGGGGAGCTGTTTTTT. The whole variable domain, remainder taken from reference TRBV5-1 and TRBJ2-2, is KAGVTQTPRYLIKTRGQQVTLSCSPISGHRSVSWYQQTPGQGLQFLFEYFSETQRNKGNFPGRFSGRQFSNSRSEMNVSTLELGDSALYLCASSSPRRGANANTGELFFGEGSRLTVL.

The rearrangement links TRBV7-8 to TRBJ1-2; 7 nucleotides agree with TRBD1. CDR1 SGHVS and CDR2 FQNEAQ come from the germline V gene. CDR3 length: 15 residues. After removal of 3 bases from V and 2 bases from J, the junction contained 6 bases not matched to a gene. This CDR3 reads CASSFYRDSNYGYTF. DNA of the CDR3: TGTGCCAGCAGCTTCTACCGGGACAGCAACTATGGCTACACCTTC.

The chain couples TRBV28 to TRBJ2-7; 7 positions match TRBD1. CDR1 and CDR2 (germline): MDHEN, SYDVKM. Losses at the gene ends were 9 bases for V and 2 bases for J; bases not matched to a gene: 10. The CDR3 loop spans 14 amino acids. The CDR3 DNA follows: TGTGCCAGTCGCACCGGGACAGCCCCCTACGAGCAGTACTTC. Translation: CASRTGTAPYEQYF.

The chain combines TRBV10-2 with TRBJ2-2, with 8 bases identical to TRBD2. V was pared by 6 bases and J by 4 bases, with 10 bases of the junction left unmatched. Germline V gene sequence: CDR1 WSHSY, CDR2 SAAADI. The CDR3 runs to 16 residues. The CDR3 DNA is TGCGCCAGCAGCAAAGGGGCGGGGGGCCTCACCGGGGAGCTGTTTTTT. It translates to CASSKGAGGLTGELFF.

This sequence joins TRBV27 and TRBJ2-1; a possible D gene is TRBD2 (6 bases). The CDR3 is 14 amino acids. V shed 3 bases and J shed 4 bases, with 10 bases lying between them. Germline lookup yields CDR1 MNHEY and CDR2 SMNVEV (reference sequence). Here the CDR3 reads CASSFPGLYNEQFF. In DNA form, the CDR3 reads TGTGCCAGCAGTTTCCCGGGACTTTACAATGAGCAGTTCTTC.

The chain joins TRBV28 to TRBJ1-2; TRBD1 agrees at 11 bases. Trimming removed 8 bases from V and 6 bases from J; junction bases left unmatched: 8. The germline CDR1 and CDR2 sequences are MDHEN and SYDVKM. This CDR3 has 14 residues. The CDR3 DNA follows: TGTGCCAGCCTGGACAGGGGGCTTGTGGATGGCTACACCTTC. Translation: CASLDRGLVDGYTF.

The chain employs TRBV6-2 or TRBV6-3 and TRBJ2-1; TRBD2 might be the D (6 bases). CDR3 length equals 11 residues. The germline V and J ends were trimmed by 5 bases and 7 bases, with 6 bases remaining between them. Germline V gives CDR1 MNHEY, CDR2 SVGEGT. Here the CDR3 DNA reads TGTGCCAGCAGTCGGGAGAATGAGCAGTTCTTC. This codes for CASSRENEQFF.

The V call is TRBV14, the J call TRBJ1-2, with 7 bases aligning to TRBD1. CDR3 length equals 15 residues. V gave up 4 bases and J gave up 5 bases; unmatched junction bases: 10. Per germline, CDR1 SGHDN and CDR2 FVKESK. The CDR3 reads CASSLVPGQVYGYTF. The CDR3 nucleotides read TGTGCCAGCAGCCTTGTCCCCGGACAGGTGTATGGCTACACCTTC.

The rearrangement uses TRBV7-3 and TRBJ2-3, with 7 bases fitting TRBD2. The CDR3 spans 14 residues. V lost 6 bases and J lost 0; bases outside the gene matches: 3. Germline V gives CDR1 SGHTA, CDR2 FQGTGA. The CDR3 sequence is CASSDGGSTDTQYF. CDR3 sequence (DNA): TGTGCCAGCAGTGACGGGGGGAGCACAGATACGCAGTATTTT.

V is TRBV2 and J is TRBJ2-7; possibly TRBD1 for D (6 bases). CDR1 and CDR2 (germline): SNHLY, FYNNEI. Trimming left V 6 bases short and J 7 bases short, with 22 bases between. This CDR3 has 15 residues. The DNA for the CDR3 is TGTGCCAGCAGGCGCCCGACAGGAGCCCTTATAGAGCAGTACTTC. Its translation: CASRRPTGALIEQYF.

This clone came up once. J is TRBJ1-3 and V is TRBV9; the match to TRBD1 covers 10 bases. Trimming removed 4 bases from V and 8 bases from J; junction bases left unmatched: 3. The CDR3 totals 13 residues. The germline V gene has CDR1 SGDLS and CDR2 YYNGEE. The CDR3 spells CASSPGTGDTIYF. The CDR3 nucleotides are TGTGCCAGCAGCCCCGGGACAGGGGACACCATATATTTT.

Concerning this clone itself: Other DNA variants within this sample encode the same CDR3. The rearrangement uses TRBV30 and TRBJ1-5; D is unclear. CDR3 length: 12 amino acids. CDR1 is GTSNPN, CDR2 SVGIG, per germline (reference sequence). The ends were cut back, 2 bases at V and 0 bases at J, with 2 bases in the middle. CDR3 in amino acids: CAWSYSNQPQHF. In nucleotides, the CDR3 is TGTGCCTGGAGTTATAGCAATCAGCCCCAGCATTTT.

The CDR3 here is CASSPYTGNSPLHF. For the CDR3, the DNA is TGTGCCAGCAGTCCCTATACAGGGAATTCACCCCTCCACTTT. J is TRBJ1-6 and V is TRBV28, with D maybe TRBD1 (6 bases). The germline V gene has CDR1 MDHEN and CDR2 SYDVKM. The CDR3 totals 14 residues. The V end lost 5 bases, the J end lost 7 bases, and 12 bases lay between the germline ends.

The chain combines TRBV20-1 with TRBJ2-7, with D perhaps TRBD2 (6 bases). Trimming removed 3 bases from V and 2 bases from J, with 17 bases in between. The germline gives CDR1 DFQATT, CDR2 SNEGSKA (reference sequence). This CDR3 spans 15 amino acids. The CDR3 coding sequence is TGCAGTGCTAGTATACCGGGACTCCCTCCCTACGAGCAGTACTTC. Protein product: CSASIPGLPPYEQYF.

The chain combines TRBV7-9 with TRBJ2-2; 9 bases agree with TRBD1. The CDR3 runs 16 residues. Losses at the gene ends were 2 bases for V and 1 base for J; bases not matched to a gene: 2. Germline CDR1 SEHNR, CDR2 FQNEAQ (reference sequence). The CDR3 DNA follows: TGTGCCAGCAGCTTACTGGGACAGGGGAACACCGGGGAGCTGTTTTTT. Amino acids: CASSLLGQGNTGELFF.

V gene TRBV11-1 combines with J gene TRBJ2-7, with D unresolved. Germline V CDR1 and CDR2: SGHAT, FQDESV (reference sequence). V shed 5 bases and J shed 3 bases, with 8 bases lying between them. The CDR3 runs to 12 residues. The DNA of the CDR3 is TGTGCCAGCAGCGGAGACGGCTACGAGCAGTACTTC. Protein product: CASSGDGYEQYF.